A selection of T cell receptor beta chains follows, all from one sample in a study of OX40 agonist ivuxolimab in advanced cancers. The table came from immunoSEQ multiplex PCR; TCRdb's copy has only in-frame clones and leaves some out. The sample has 74,000 or so clones, about 90% seen once; the top ten hold approximately 11%. Sequences were derived from CD4+ or CD8+ T cells sorted from blood, sampled in a trial of the OX40 agonist ivuxolimab. The receptors originated from an adult with an advanced solid tumor such as melanoma, head and neck, liver or kidney cancer. Both conserved end residues are part of each CDR3. Each record gives: J gene, D gene, V gene, CDR3 protein. A D gene is named only where the DNA matches it firmly.

>TRBJ2-1|-|TRBV2
CASSEARGSYNEQFF
>TRBJ2-5|-|TRBV15
CATSRVGRGETQYF
>TRBJ2-1|TRBD2|TRBV28
CASSPFPRVAGTNEQFF
>TRBJ1-4|TRBD1|TRBV6-6
CASSITGTGEKLFF
>TRBJ1-6|-|TRBV10-1
CASSDGWNSPLHF
>TRBJ1-4|-|TRBV21-1
CASSSPPGLFF
>TRBJ1-1|TRBD1|TRBV18
CASSPEGQGSLGAFF
>TRBJ2-1|-|TRBV6-6
CASSFGTEAYNEQFF
>TRBJ2-3|-|TRBV2
CASSDDTDTQYF
>TRBJ1-5|-|TRBV5-6
CASSTLNQPQHF
>TRBJ2-1|-|TRBV27
CASSLSGPTYNEQFF
>TRBJ2-1|-|TRBV10-3
CAIRRTVNNEQFF
>TRBJ1-1|TRBD1|TRBV6-1
CASIRTGTNTEAFF
>TRBJ1-5|-|TRBV19
CASSAEYSNQPQHF
>TRBJ2-7|-|TRBV7-9
CASSYALAPYEQYF
>TRBJ2-1|-|TRBV7-2
CASARRAGPLNEQFF
>TRBJ1-3|-|TRBV28
CASKTAHSGNTIYF
>TRBJ2-2|-|TRBV2
CASRAQRTGELFF
>TRBJ1-5|-|TRBV7-4
CASSLERALGLSDSNQPQHF
>TRBJ2-1|-|TRBV7-3
CASSLSARNEQFF
>TRBJ2-5|-|TRBV27
CASSFADSIPFGQYF
>-|-|TRBV28
CASSFRGIYEQYF
>TRBJ2-2|-|TRBV27
CASSPRDPRKNTNTGELFF